The present T cell receptor beta chain was sequenced within a study of cytomegalovirus exposure and HLA in healthy donors. The PCR had 60 Vbeta and 13 Jbeta primers. Some clones are missing from TCRdb's copy, which holds only in-frame ones; the method was immunoSEQ multiplex PCR. The sample records about 99,000 clones, 10% being singletons. The V end was cut by 3 bases, the J end by 7 bases, with 12 bases between. CDR3 size: 13 residues. Germline values: CDR1 KGHSH, CDR2 LQKENI. The chain uses TRBV18 and TRBJ1-1, with D possibly being TRBD1 (5 bases). The specimen was PBMCs. The origin of this receptor is a middle-aged man in good health and CMV-seropositive. The CDR3 spells CASSPLGGIEAFF. The DNA of the CDR3 is TGTGCCAGCTCACCGCTTGGGGGGATTGAAGCTTTCTTT.